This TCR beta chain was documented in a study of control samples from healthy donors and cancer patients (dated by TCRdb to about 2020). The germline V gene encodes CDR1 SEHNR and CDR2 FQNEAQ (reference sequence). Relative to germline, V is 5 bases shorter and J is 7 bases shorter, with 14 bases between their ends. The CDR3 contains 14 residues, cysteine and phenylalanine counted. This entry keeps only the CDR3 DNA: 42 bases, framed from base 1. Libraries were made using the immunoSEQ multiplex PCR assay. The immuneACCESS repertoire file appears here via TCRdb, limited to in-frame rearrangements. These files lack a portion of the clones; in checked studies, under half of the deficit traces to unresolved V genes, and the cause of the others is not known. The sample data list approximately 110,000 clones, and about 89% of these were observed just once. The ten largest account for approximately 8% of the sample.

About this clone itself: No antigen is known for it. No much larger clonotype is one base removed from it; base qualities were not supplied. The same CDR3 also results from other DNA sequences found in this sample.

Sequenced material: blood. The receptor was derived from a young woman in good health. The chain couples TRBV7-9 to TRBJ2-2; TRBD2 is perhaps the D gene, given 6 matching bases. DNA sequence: TGTGCCAGCAGCACCGGGGGAATTGGCGGGGAGCTGTTTTTT. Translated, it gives CASSTGGIGGELFF. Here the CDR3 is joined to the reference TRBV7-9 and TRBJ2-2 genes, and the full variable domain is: DTGVSQNPRHKITKRGQNVTFRCDPISEHNRLYWYRQTLGQGPEFLTYFQNEAQLEKSRLLSDRFSAERPKGSFSTLEIQRTEQGDSAMYLCASSTGGIGGELFFGEGSRLTVL.